This is a list of T cell receptor beta chains from one sample in a study of CD8 T cells in Susac syndrome. TCRdb re-called the immunoSEQ multiplex PCR reads through MiXCR, storing one row per CDR3 protein. The sample shows about 210,000 distinct CDR3 sequences, 94% of them seen only once. The sample taken for sequencing was CD4+ T cells from PBMCs. The receptor set was obtained from a human donor with Susac syndrome. Both conserved end residues are part of each CDR3.

TRBV6-5 | CASSDTGTGGYTF
TRBV12-3/TRBV12-4 | CASSRPYRESPHQPQHF
TRBV27 | CASLPQRGTSTDTQYF
TRBV15 | CATSRGGGPNQPQHF
TRBV7-6 | CASSLETGQISYEQYF
TRBV30 | CAWTSGTGDSPLHF
TRBV5-1 | CASSLVSRDTDTQYF
TRBV25-1 | CASTPWGAREQFF
TRBV12-3/TRBV12-4 | CASSLDLGASDTQYF
TRBV11-2 | CASSLRADGSTDTQYF
TRBV30 | CAWSGQYTNYGYTF
TRBV29-1 | CSALSMATSTETQYF
TRBV20-1 | CSARDRWRNSGNTIYF
TRBV30 | CACGGQVHEQYF
TRBV7-3 | CASSSSGQLTEAFF
TRBV5-4 | CASSSTTGAYEQYF
TRBV11-2 | CASSFGPFTGEQYF
TRBV29-1 | CSVGVQVETQYF
TRBV24-1 | CATSDLPTTGGVMNEQFF
TRBV5-1 | CASSHRGDHGELFF
TRBV20-1 | CSASAGYNEKLFF
TRBV20-1 | CSARALAGGQATQYF
TRBV9 | CASSPHTGELFF
TRBV11-2 | CASSLSSGPQYF
TRBV20-1 | CSAPARGGPYIQYF
TRBV7-9 | CASSLSRENTEAFF
TRBV4-2 | CASSQDHLNQPQHF
TRBV20-1 | CSAPYPISLRSYNEQFF
TRBV7-3 | CASSFGQSVTGELFF
TRBV25-1 | CASSSQGDTEAFF
TRBV6-2/TRBV6-3 | CASSYWSGQVSNQPQHF
TRBV24-1 | CATSDPPGTESITGELFF
TRBV6-2/TRBV6-3 | CASRLDRVDGYTF
TRBV12-3/TRBV12-4 | CASSFRDRGPNTEAFF
TRBV19 | CASSSQGRTDTQYF
TRBV9 | CASSGPRETQYF
TRBV7-6 | CASSLTSGGRDTDTQYF
TRBV30 | CAWSRVGSPLHF
TRBV20-1 | CSAELGLAGREQFF
TRBV20-1 | CSALPQGTSTDTQYF
TRBV20-1 | CSAPGNDGYEQYF
TRBV3-1 | CASSQVSSGWTGEQYF
TRBV18 | CASSETTGAVNTEAFF
TRBV28 | CASSSRRTGVLYEQFF
TRBV18 | CASSPPTAGYTQYF
TRBV3-1 | CASSPGYQETQYF
TRBV5-6 | CASSQGISYEQYF
TRBV12-3/TRBV12-4 | CASSEGRGGLNNEQFF
TRBV30 | CAWNGQGASNEKLFF
TRBV29-1 | CSHVRAPNTEAFF
TRBV30 | CAWERGRPNTEAFF
TRBV3-1 | CASSYDQARVPGYTF
TRBV12-3/TRBV12-4 | CASSDRGRIDTQYF
TRBV6-1 | CASAKRTGSYEQYF